A selection of T cell receptor beta chains follows, all from one sample in a study of shared T cell receptors in the human thymus. Measured with immunoSEQ multiplex PCR; TCRdb has only the in-frame clones, and not every one. In the table there are 600,000 to 900,000 clones, over 75% of which are singletons. The sample was also reused in another study, on human thymus T cells.

Sequences were obtained from thymocytes. The receptors stem from a girl less than two years old with a congenital heart defect. The CDR3 runs from the conserved cysteine through the conserved F or W. Fields, in order: J gene, D gene, clone size, V gene, CDR3 DNA, CDR3 protein. D genes are given only for firm matches. For some rows the clone size is stated as once, few or many, or as a class when expanded; others skip it.

J: TRBJ2-1; D: -; size: -; V: TRBV12-5; DNA: TGTGCTAGTGGTCTCACATTGGGAGCCAATGAGCAGTTCTTC; CDR3: CASGLTLGANEQFF
J: TRBJ2-1; D: -; size: -; V: TRBV2; DNA: TGTGCCAGCAGTGAGAGACAGGTCGAATCCTACAATGAGCAGTTCTTC; CDR3: CASSERQVESYNEQFF
J: TRBJ1-1; D: TRBD1; size: -; V: TRBV7-9; DNA: TGTGCCAGCAGCTTAGCAGCAGGGGGAGGATTTTGGGCTCATGAAGCTTTCTTT; CDR3: CASSLAAGGGFWAHEAFF
J: TRBJ1-2; D: -; size: -; V: TRBV7-2; DNA: TGTGCCAGCAGCTCCTCATATCGGTATGGCTACACCTTC; CDR3: CASSSSYRYGYTF
J: TRBJ1-6; D: -; size: once; V: TRBV6-5; DNA: TGTGCCAGCAGTTACTCGAAAGGGGATAATTCACCCCTCCACTTT; CDR3: CASSYSKGDNSPLHF
J: TRBJ2-5; D: TRBD1; size: -; V: TRBV28; DNA: TGTGCCAGCAACGATGACAGGGCCGAAGGAGAGACCCAGTACTTC; CDR3: CASNDDRAEGETQYF
J: TRBJ1-5; D: -; size: -; V: TRBV6-9; DNA: TGTGCCAGCAGTTATCTTTATCGCAATCAGCCCCAGCATTTT; CDR3: CASSYLYRNQPQHF
J: TRBJ1-2; D: -; size: -; V: TRBV29-1; DNA: TGCAGCACCCGGGTGGGGGGTGACTATGGCTACACCTTC; CDR3: CSTRVGGDYGYTF
J: TRBJ2-3; D: TRBD2; size: -; V: TRBV18; DNA: TGTGCCAGCTCACCTATACTCAAGCGGGGGGGCCCGGACCTCGTCACAGATACGCAGTATTTT; CDR3: CASSPILKRGGPDLVTDTQYF
J: TRBJ2-7; D: TRBD2; size: -; V: TRBV5-1; DNA: TGCGCCAGCAGCTTTCCTAGCGGGGACGAGCAGTACTTC; CDR3: CASSFPSGDEQYF
J: TRBJ1-6; D: -; size: -; V: TRBV5-1; DNA: TGCGCCAGCAGCTTGTCGACAGGACTCAATTCACCCCTCCACTTT; CDR3: CASSLSTGLNSPLHF
J: TRBJ1-1; D: -; size: once; V: TRBV7-6; DNA: TGTGCCAGCAGCTTACGGGGGAACGACACTGAAGCTTTCTTT; CDR3: CASSLRGNDTEAFF
J: TRBJ2-2; D: -; size: few; V: TRBV19; DNA: TGTGCCAGTAGTATTCCCCCTCCCGGGGAGCTGTTTTTT; CDR3: CASSIPPPGELFF
J: TRBJ1-3; D: TRBD1; size: -; V: TRBV5-1; DNA: TGCGCCAGCCGGGGCGGGACAGGGATCGAACTCTCTGGAAACACCATATATTTT; CDR3: CASRGGTGIELSGNTIYF
J: TRBJ2-2; D: -; size: -; V: TRBV4-2; DNA: TGTGCCAGCAGCCAAGAAGTGCCGACGGGGGGCCAGAACACCGGGGAGCTGTTTTTT; CDR3: CASSQEVPTGGQNTGELFF
J: TRBJ1-1; D: -; size: -; V: TRBV27; DNA: TGTGCCAGCGAGACCCACGGAGGGAAAGGGGACACTGAAGCTTTCTTT; CDR3: CASETHGGKGDTEAFF
J: TRBJ1-1; D: -; size: -; V: TRBV29-1; DNA: TGCAGCGTCCCAGGGGCAGGGGAGAACACTGAAGCTTTCTTT; CDR3: CSVPGAGENTEAFF
J: TRBJ1-2; D: -; size: -; V: TRBV7-2; DNA: TGTGCCAGCAGCTCCGGGGAGTACAGCCGTGGCTACACCTTC; CDR3: CASSSGEYSRGYTF
J: TRBJ1-3; D: -; size: -; V: TRBV5-5; DNA: TGTGCCAGCAGCTTGGTCGGGGAGGGGCTACACTCTGGAAACACCATATATTTT; CDR3: CASSLVGEGLHSGNTIYF
J: TRBJ2-1; D: TRBD2; size: -; V: TRBV10-2; DNA: TGCGCCAGCGGGTTACTAGCGGAGGTCAATGAGCAGTTCTTC; CDR3: CASGLLAEVNEQFF
J: TRBJ1-2; D: -; size: -; V: TRBV20-1; DNA: TGCAGTGCGATAACAGTTAATGGCTACACCTTC; CDR3: CSAITVNGYTF
J: TRBJ1-2; D: -; size: -; V: TRBV7-2; DNA: TGTGCCAGCAGCTTAGCCAGGGGAGCGCACTATGGCTACACCTTC; CDR3: CASSLARGAHYGYTF
J: TRBJ1-1; D: -; size: -; V: TRBV10-3; DNA: TGTGCCATCAGCAACCTGACAGGCCAAAGGAACACTGAAGCTTTCTTT; CDR3: CAISNLTGQRNTEAFF
J: TRBJ1-6; D: -; size: -; V: TRBV19; DNA: TGTGCCAGTAGCCCTACAGGGACCTTTCGTAATTCACCCCTCCACTTT; CDR3: CASSPTGTFRNSPLHF
J: TRBJ2-3; D: TRBD2; size: -; V: TRBV9; DNA: TGTGCCAGCAGCGTAGGATCCAGCGGGGGGGCCCAAGATACGCAGTATTTT; CDR3: CASSVGSSGGAQDTQYF
J: TRBJ1-2; D: -; size: -; V: TRBV7-6; DNA: TGTGCCAGCAGTTTGGAACAGGGCCCTAACTATGGCTACACCTTC; CDR3: CASSLEQGPNYGYTF
J: TRBJ2-3; D: -; size: -; V: TRBV27; DNA: TGTGCCAGCAGTTTATCGAGGATGCCCTATACGCAGTATTTT; CDR3: CASSLSRMPYTQYF
J: TRBJ1-2; D: -; size: -; V: TRBV6-1; DNA: TGTGCCAGCAGTGCCAAACTCCAGGGTCAGGGCTATGGCTACACCTTC; CDR3: CASSAKLQGQGYGYTF
J: TRBJ1-6; D: TRBD1; size: few; V: TRBV5-1; DNA: TGCGCCAGCAGCTCTGGAGGAAGGGACAGGGGCAATTCACCCCTCCACTTT; CDR3: CASSSGGRDRGNSPLHF
J: TRBJ1-1; D: -; size: -; V: TRBV14; DNA: TGTGCCAGCAGCCAGCAGGGGAACACTGAAGCTTTCTTT; CDR3: CASSQQGNTEAFF
J: TRBJ1-5; D: TRBD1; size: -; V: TRBV2; DNA: TGTGCCAGCAGTGAACTAGTCGGGGGACAGGACTTTTGGCTCGGCAATCAGCCCCAGCATTTT; CDR3: CASSELVGGQDFWLGNQPQHF
J: TRBJ1-4; D: -; size: -; V: TRBV30; DNA: TGTGCCTGGACCCTTCCGACAGTCCTTAATGAAAAACTGTTTTTT; CDR3: CAWTLPTVLNEKLFF
J: TRBJ1-4; D: TRBD1; size: -; V: TRBV15; DNA: TGTGCCACCAGCAGAGGTCGGCTTCTCAGACAGGGGAAGGGCACTAATGAAAAACTGTTTTTT; CDR3: CATSRGRLLRQGKGTNEKLFF
J: TRBJ2-1; D: TRBD1; size: -; V: TRBV19; DNA: TGTGCCAGTCACGACAGGGTCCTGGGCAATGAGCAGTTCTTC; CDR3: CASHDRVLGNEQFF
J: TRBJ2-1; D: -; size: few; V: TRBV2; DNA: TGTGCCAGAAGAAACAGGGCTAATGAGCAGTTCTTC; CDR3: CARRNRANEQFF
J: TRBJ2-3; D: TRBD2; size: -; V: TRBV10-1; DNA: TGCGCCAGTCGAGCGGGGGAAGAGGGAGATACGCAGTATTTT; CDR3: CASRAGEEGDTQYF
J: TRBJ1-4; D: -; size: -; V: TRBV9; DNA: TGTGCCAGCAGCGTCGGCCTACGGGAGCCTAATGAAAAACTGTTTTTT; CDR3: CASSVGLREPNEKLFF
J: TRBJ2-3; D: TRBD2; size: -; V: TRBV14; DNA: TGTGCCAGCAGCCGACTTTCTAGCGGGGGTAAGCAAGATACGCAGTATTTT; CDR3: CASSRLSSGGKQDTQYF
J: TRBJ2-7; D: -; size: once; V: TRBV28; DNA: TGTGCCAGCAGCCATTCTGGGAGGCCCCAACGAGAGCAGTACTTC; CDR3: CASSHSGRPQREQYF
J: TRBJ1-1; D: -; size: -; V: TRBV6-6; DNA: TGTGCCGTCAACAGGCTGAACACTGAAGCTTTCTTT; CDR3: CAVNRLNTEAFF
J: TRBJ2-7; D: TRBD1; size: -; V: TRBV6-4; DNA: TGTGCCAGCAGTAAACTCCCGGGACAGGGGACCTACGAGCAGTACTTC; CDR3: CASSKLPGQGTYEQYF
J: TRBJ1-4; D: -; size: -; V: TRBV27; DNA: TGTGCCAGCAGTTTAGGGCCCGATCTAAATGAAAAACTGTTTTTT; CDR3: CASSLGPDLNEKLFF
J: TRBJ1-6; D: -; size: -; V: TRBV7-9; DNA: TGTGCCAGCAGACCAGACAGGTTCAATTCACCCCTCCACTTT; CDR3: CASRPDRFNSPLHF
J: TRBJ1-3; D: TRBD1; size: -; V: TRBV7-4; DNA: TGTGCCAGCAGCTTAGAGGGAGCGAGGCAGGGGGCAGGAAACACCATATATTTT; CDR3: CASSLEGARQGAGNTIYF
J: TRBJ2-3; D: TRBD2; size: -; V: TRBV5-6; DNA: TGTGCCAGCAGCCCGCTTGGCGGGGGGCCCGCAGATACGCAGTATTTT; CDR3: CASSPLGGGPADTQYF
J: TRBJ2-5; D: -; size: -; V: TRBV6-1; DNA: TGTGCCAGCAGTGAGGAGTGGCAAGAGACCCAGTACTTC; CDR3: CASSEEWQETQYF
J: TRBJ1-1; D: -; size: -; V: TRBV4-3; DNA: TGCGCCAGCAGCCAGGATACCCAGGGCCCGAGAAACCGCGTCATGAACACTGAAGCTTTCTTT; CDR3: CASSQDTQGPRNRVMNTEAFF
J: TRBJ1-3; D: -; size: few; V: TRBV11-2; DNA: TGTGCCAGCAGCTTAGATAACTCCAGAGGAAGCTCTGGAAACACCATATATTTT; CDR3: CASSLDNSRGSSGNTIYF
J: TRBJ1-5; D: -; size: -; V: TRBV2; DNA: TGTGCCAGCAGTGAAGGGGGCGGTTTTAGTCAGCCCCAGCATTTT; CDR3: CASSEGGGFSQPQHF
J: TRBJ1-2; D: TRBD1; size: few; V: TRBV19; DNA: TGTGCCAGTAAACCGGGACAGCCAAACTATGGCTACACCTTC; CDR3: CASKPGQPNYGYTF
J: TRBJ2-1; D: TRBD2; size: -; V: TRBV11-2; DNA: TGTGCCAGCAGCTTCGGGACTAGCGGGGGCGCACTTAAAAATGAGCAGTTCTTC; CDR3: CASSFGTSGGALKNEQFF
J: TRBJ2-4; D: TRBD2; size: -; V: TRBV2; DNA: TGTGCCAGCAGTGGGGTAGCGGGGGGGCCTTCGGCCAAAAACATTCAGTACTTC; CDR3: CASSGVAGGPSAKNIQYF